Sequencing of this TCR beta chain was carried out in a study of TIL therapy for anti-PD-1-resistant metastatic lung cancer. The wider study: A handful of tumors were EGFR-mutant and two were ALK-rearranged. Tumors carried a median about 1.5 non-synonymous mutations per megabase. Overall study results and limits: After infusion, TIL clonotypes partly replaced peripheral T cells and declined over months.

The junction had 5 bases not matched to a gene; V was cut back by 0 bases and J by 5 bases. This CDR3 is built from 15 residues. In germline, CDR1 is SEHNR, CDR2 FQNEAQ (reference sequence). Time point: pre-treatment sample, taken before nivolumab and TIL therapy. The libraries were made with immunoSEQ v3. Libraries were sequenced to roughly 2 million read pairs (survey) or about 5-6 million (deep). Clones were read by immunoSEQ multiplex PCR, and TCRdb kept only the in-frame ones, dropping some. The repertoire holds around 59,000 clones, with roughly 66% as singletons. This clone turned up a few times. Antigen unknown.

Here the sequenced sample was blood, taken at baseline. The V call is TRBV7-9, the J call TRBJ1-2; 8 bases line up with TRBD1. The sequence came from a person aged 25 to 79 with non-small cell lung cancer. This chain's CDR3 is CASSLAGTGPYGYTF. In DNA form, the CDR3 reads TGTGCCAGCAGCTTAGCAGGGACAGGACCTTATGGCTACACCTTC.